This T cell receptor (beta chain) originates from a study of metastatic and nonmetastatic thyroid tumors (TCRdb year 2020). Describing the broader study: Repertoires from peripheral blood and from tumor or nodule tissue samples of malignant and benign thyroid patients were compared.

The library was prepared using PCR. This sample was sequenced with an Illumina HiSeq 4000. High-throughput sequencing was used to profile the TCR beta-chain CDR3 region of each patient. The authors' pipeline ran thus. Drawing on CDR3 differences between clinicopathological groups, the researchers built a classifier meant to tell apart patients with distant-metastatic papillary thyroid cancer. Repertoire diversity was assessed with the Shannon index, and tumor-blood repertoire similarity with the Morisita-Horn index. TCRdb reworked the public reads: Q25 trimming with fastp, MiXCR clone assembly, productive beta chains retained. The V and J calls reflect TCRdb's pipeline rather than the authors' work. For this sample there are 35,000 to 40,000 clones; roughly 20% appear just once. About 14% of the sample is taken by the ten largest. This clone was picked up many times. This receptor's antigen is unknown. No clone much larger than this one lies a single base away; base qualities are absent.

No patient had received any treatment before thyroid surgery. Using T-cell receptor beta sequencing, the researchers looked back retrospectively at clinical samples from patients, gathered between about 2011 and 2018. What the work shows at the level of the full study, not this receptor alone: TCR beta diversity was reported as significantly higher in malignant tumors than in benign nodules, in both blood and tumor samples.

V sheds 4 bases and J sheds 2 bases, leaving 2 bases between their ends. From its cysteine to its phenylalanine, the CDR3 spans 11 amino acids. Only the CDR3 DNA stays, 33 bases, in frame from base 1. For CDR1 and CDR2, the germline V gene (reference sequence) lists MNHEY and SMNVEV. The chain was built from TRBV27 and TRBJ2-5, with no confidently assigned D gene. This TCR derives from a female donor with papillary thyroid cancer or a benign thyroid nodule (not recorded which). Some clones in this sample may be carry-over from other donors' samples. Sequencing was performed on blood. Here is the DNA: TGTGCCAGCAGTTCACAAGAGACCCAGTACTTC. This yields the protein CASSSQETQYF.